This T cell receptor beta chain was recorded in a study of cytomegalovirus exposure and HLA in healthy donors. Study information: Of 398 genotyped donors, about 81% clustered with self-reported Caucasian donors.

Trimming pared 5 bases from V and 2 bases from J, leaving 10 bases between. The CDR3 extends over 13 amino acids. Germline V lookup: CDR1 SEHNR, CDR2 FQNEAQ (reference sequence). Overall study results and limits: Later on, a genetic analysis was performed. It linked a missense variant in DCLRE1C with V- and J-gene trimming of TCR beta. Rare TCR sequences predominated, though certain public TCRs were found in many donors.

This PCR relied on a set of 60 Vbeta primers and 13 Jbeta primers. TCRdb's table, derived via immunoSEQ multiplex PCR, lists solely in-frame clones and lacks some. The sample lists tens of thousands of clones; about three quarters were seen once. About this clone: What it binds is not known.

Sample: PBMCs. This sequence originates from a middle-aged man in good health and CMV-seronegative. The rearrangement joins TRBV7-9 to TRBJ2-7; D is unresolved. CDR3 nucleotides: TGTGCCAGCAGCCCGATGGCGGCCTACGAGCAGTACTTC. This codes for CASSPMAAYEQYF.